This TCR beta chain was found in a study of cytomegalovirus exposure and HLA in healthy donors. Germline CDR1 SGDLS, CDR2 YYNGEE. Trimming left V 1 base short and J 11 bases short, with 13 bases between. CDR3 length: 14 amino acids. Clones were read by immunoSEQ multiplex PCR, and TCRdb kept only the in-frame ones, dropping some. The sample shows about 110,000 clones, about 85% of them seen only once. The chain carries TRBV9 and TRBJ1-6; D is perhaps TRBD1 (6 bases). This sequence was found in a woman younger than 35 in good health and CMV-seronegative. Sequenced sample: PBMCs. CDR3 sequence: CASSVKDGQTPLHF. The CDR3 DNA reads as TGTGCCAGCAGCGTAAAAGACGGACAGACACCCCTCCACTTT.